Following are 29 T cell receptor beta chains from one sample sequenced in a study of beta chain features in type 1 diabetes. Every bit of the isolated RNA underwent reverse transcription, so sequencing read expressed TCRB transcripts. Data came from immunoSEQ multiplex PCR; TCRdb stores just in-frame clones and leaves some out. The table shows 100,000 to 150,000 clones, with approximately 10% occurring only once. Study outcomes and limitations: TCRB CDR3s from Type 1 diabetes patients were moderately but significantly shorter in all four CD4+ subsets.

Their specific antigens are unknown. Material: central memory CD4+ T cells from blood. The receptors originated from a man younger than 40 with type 1 diabetes.

The V call is TRBV29-1, the J call TRBJ1-5; perhaps TRBD1 as D (5 bases). This CDR3 is built from 15 residues. Trimming took off 4 bases at V and 0 bases at J, with 13 bases between the two ends. Germline CDR1 SQVTM, CDR2 ANQGSEA. DNA for the CDR3: TGCAGCGTTGTTGACAGCTCCTATAGCAATCAGCCCCAGCATTTT. Translating gives CSVVDSSYSNQPQHF.

This clone occurred a few times. The chain uses TRBV7-9 and TRBJ2-3; TRBD2 might be the D (5 bases). CDR1 and CDR2 (germline): SEHNR, FQNEAQ (reference sequence). The CDR3 is made up of 15 amino acids. The germline V and J ends were trimmed by 7 bases and 2 bases, with 16 bases remaining between them. For the CDR3, the DNA is TGTGCCAGCAACGCGGCAGGAGGCTTCACAGATACGCAGTATTTT. This codes for CASNAAGGFTDTQYF.

This rearrangement joins TRBV21-1 to TRBJ2-7; the table's TRBD1 call for D was not verified on the DNA. TRBV21-1 is recorded as a pseudogene. The CDR3 covers 17 residues. The CDR3 here is CASSTNRDRGRLYEQYF. CDR3 bases: TGTGCCAGCAGCACAAACCGGGACAGGGGGCGCCTCTACGAGCAGTACTTC.

This chain joins TRBV5-1 and TRBJ2-3; 9 positions match TRBD2. The CDR3 runs to 16 residues. From germline, CDR1 is SGHRS and CDR2 YFSETQ. V lost 0 bases, J lost 2 bases, and 4 bases stayed unmatched. CDR3 sequence reads: CASSLGASGVTDTQYF. The CDR3 nucleotides read TGCGCCAGCAGCTTGGGGGCTAGCGGGGTCACAGATACGCAGTATTTT.

Only a few counts were recorded for this clone. CDR3 DNA: TGTGCCAGCAGCGACTACACTGAAGCTTTCTTT. This encodes CASSDYTEAFF. The chain employs TRBV5-7 and TRBJ1-1; no clear D gene. TRBV5-7 is designated an ORF whose function remains uncertain. Trimming cost V 4 bases and J 3 bases, with 4 bases left between them. CDR3 length: 11 residues.

This clone has just a few counts. V gene TRBV7-8 combines with J gene TRBJ2-1; D perhaps matches TRBD1 (6 bases). Looked up from germline, CDR1 is SGHVS and CDR2 is FQNEAQ. Trimming shortened V by 4 bases and J by 4 bases, and 14 bases separated the two germline ends. This CDR3 contains 15 residues. CDR3 nucleotides: TGTGCCAGCAGCTCGACAGGCTCGCCATACAATGAGCAGTTCTTC. It is translated as CASSSTGSPYNEQFF.

There are a few counts of this clone. The same CDR3 can be traced to other DNA sequences in this sample. The V and J genes are TRBV5-1 and TRBJ2-1, with 9 bases fitting TRBD1. CDR1 is SGHRS and CDR2 is YFSETQ in the germline V gene. Trimming took 4 bases from V and 3 from J; bases not matched to a gene: 8. The CDR3 spans 16 residues. DNA for the CDR3: TGCGCCAGCAGCCTCGCCGGGACAGGGAGCTACAATGAGCAGTTCTTC. Translation gives CASSLAGTGSYNEQFF. Full variable domain (missing parts from reference TRBV5-1 and TRBJ2-1): KAGVTQTPRYLIKTRGQQVTLSCSPISGHRSVSWYQQTPGQGLQFLFEYFSETQRNKGNFPGRFSGRQFSNSRSEMNVSTLELGDSALYLCASSLAGTGSYNEQFFGPGTRLTVL.

This chain joins TRBV28 and TRBJ1-2; no definite D call. This CDR3 is built from 12 residues. Per the germline V gene, CDR1 is MDHEN and CDR2 is SYDVKM. The ends were cut back, 3 bases at V and 2 bases at J, with 4 bases in the middle. CDR3 in DNA: TGTGCCAGCAGTTTTTCGAACTATGGCTACACCTTC. It codes for CASSFSNYGYTF.

This clone was detected only once. This rearrangement joins TRBV18 to TRBJ2-2; D is ambiguous. CDR1 is KGHSH and CDR2 is LQKENI in the germline V gene. V was pared by 6 bases and J by 4 bases, with 3 bases between. The CDR3 consists of 11 residues. CDR3 in DNA: TGTGCCAGCTCCGTCACCGGGGAGCTGTTTTTT. Its protein product is CASSVTGELFF.

V is TRBV19 and J is TRBJ1-4; unclear D gene. The germline V gene encodes CDR1 LNHDA and CDR2 SQIVND (reference sequence). The length of the CDR3 is 12 residues. The V gene lost 5 bases and the J gene lost 8 bases, with 9 bases spanning the gap. The CDR3 here is CASSVGGEKLFF. As DNA, the CDR3 is TGTGCCAGTAGTGTCGGAGGGGAAAAACTGTTTTTT.

The genes are TRBV5-4 and TRBJ2-7, with D possibly being TRBD1 (7 bases). Germline CDR1 SGHNT, CDR2 YYREEE (reference sequence). The CDR3 spans 15 residues. Deletions cut 0 bases from V and 3 bases from J, with 13 bases between. DNA for the CDR3: TGTGCCAGCAGCTTGGGTTCCAGGGGGGACTACGAGCAGTACTTC. The encoded protein is CASSLGSRGDYEQYF.

The chain is built from TRBV7-3 and TRBJ1-2, with D possibly TRBD1 on 5 matching bases. This CDR3 comprises 17 residues. The V and J ends lost 0 bases and 5 bases respectively, with 19 bases between them. CDR1 SGHTA and CDR2 FQGTGA come from the germline V gene. The CDR3 is CASSLTPSGFPGYGYTF. The CDR3 DNA is TGTGCCAGCAGCTTAACTCCGTCAGGGTTTCCGGGTTATGGCTACACCTTC.

The V call is TRBV10-3, the J call TRBJ1-1, with TRBD1 as a possible D gene (6 bases). Trimming stripped 7 bases from V and 5 bases from J, with 11 bases between. The CDR3 is 12 amino acids. CDR1 is ENHRY and CDR2 is SYGVKD in the germline V gene. This CDR3 is CAIKAGETEAFF. The CDR3, as DNA: TGTGCCATCAAAGCAGGGGAGACTGAAGCTTTCTTT.

This clone was recorded a few times. The chain recombines TRBV5-1 with TRBJ2-3, with 10 bases fitting TRBD1. The V and J ends lost 4 bases and 3 bases, in that order; junction bases with no gene match: 8. The CDR3 consists of 16 residues. Germline V gene lookup returns CDR1 SGHRS and CDR2 YFSETQ. CDR3 in amino acids: CASSPRDRGKTDTQYF. In DNA, the CDR3 is TGCGCCAGCAGCCCCCGGGACAGGGGCAAAACAGATACGCAGTATTTT.

DNA for the CDR3: TGTGCCAGTAGTATAGTAACAGGGAACTCCTACAATGAGCAGTTCTTC. Protein product: CASSIVTGNSYNEQFF. This chain uses TRBV19 with TRBJ2-1; the D gene is possibly TRBD1 (6 bases). Germline V CDR1 and CDR2: LNHDA, SQIVND (reference sequence). There are 16 residues in the CDR3. V lost 1 base and J lost 0, with 10 bases in between.

The genes are TRBV30 and TRBJ2-5; 9 positions match TRBD2. V was pared by 3 bases and J by 4 bases, with 6 bases of the junction left unmatched. Germline assignment: CDR1 GTSNPN and CDR2 SVGIG (reference sequence). The CDR3 runs to 14 residues. The CDR3 reads CAWRLAGPRETQYF. CDR3 coding DNA: TGTGCCTGGAGGCTAGCGGGACCCCGAGAGACCCAGTACTTC.

The V and J genes are TRBV7-9 and TRBJ2-1, with D possibly matching TRBD2 (6 bases). Germline assignment: CDR1 SEHNR and CDR2 FQNEAQ (reference sequence). The V end was cut by 5 bases, the J end by 3 bases, with 17 bases between. The CDR3 is 16 amino acids. Here the CDR3 reads CASSRSRDSGYNEQFF. The CDR3 DNA reads as TGTGCCAGCAGCCGATCCCGGGACTCGGGCTACAATGAGCAGTTCTTC.

The rearrangement uses TRBV6-1 and TRBJ2-3; no firm D call. With 1 base removed from V and 7 bases from J, the gap between germline ends came to 15 bases. The CDR3 extends over 15 amino acids. In germline, CDR1 is MNHNS, CDR2 SASEGT. The CDR3, as DNA: TGTGCCAGCAGTGAAGTTGCGGATGGAGAGTATACGCAGTATTTT. This sequence encodes CASSEVADGEYTQYF.

The chain couples TRBV2 to TRBJ1-1; D unresolved. There are 13 residues in the CDR3. Germline CDR1 SNHLY, CDR2 FYNNEI. V dropped 7 bases and J dropped 4 bases, with 13 bases sitting between them. CDR3 sequence reads: CASMGGRSTEAFF. The CDR3 region has the DNA TGTGCCAGCATGGGAGGGAGGAGCACTGAAGCTTTCTTT.

The genes are TRBV11-2 and TRBJ1-6; D is perhaps TRBD1 (6 bases). V was pared by 1 base and J by 12 bases, with 19 bases between. This CDR3 has 16 residues. CDR1 and CDR2 from the germline V gene are SGHAT and FQNNGV. CDR3 in amino acids: CASSLGYQGPGEPLHF. The CDR3 DNA sequence: TGTGCCAGCAGCTTAGGTTATCAGGGGCCCGGGGAACCCCTCCACTTT.

CDR3 protein: CASSPATVDEQFF. In DNA form, the CDR3 reads TGTGCCAGCAGCCCCGCTACGGTCGATGAGCAGTTCTTC. The rearrangement links TRBV7-9 to TRBJ2-1; no clear D gene. CDR3 length: 13 residues. V was shortened by 5 bases and J by 8 bases, with 13 bases between the two germline ends. Germline CDR1 SEHNR, CDR2 FQNEAQ (reference sequence).

This chain uses TRBV4-1 with TRBJ1-2; 9 bases line up with TRBD1. In germline, CDR1 is MGHRA, CDR2 YSYEKL. The V segment lost 4 bases and the J segment 0 bases; nucleotides outside the gene matches: 9. There are 17 residues in the CDR3. CDR3 loop: CASSLRQGVGTNYGYTF. For the CDR3, the DNA is TGCGCCAGCAGCCTAAGACAGGGGGTCGGAACTAACTATGGCTACACCTTC.

This clone was counted between two and nine times. This chain links TRBV5-1 with TRBJ2-3; D unclear. This CDR3 has 15 amino acids. Germline loops: CDR1 SGHRS, CDR2 YFSETQ. Trimming cost V 6 bases and J 1 base, with 15 bases left between them. Written as DNA, the CDR3 is TGCGCCAGCACCGATGCGAGTGGTGGCACAGATACGCAGTATTTT. It yields the protein CASTDASGGTDTQYF.

This clone was detected a few times. The chain recombines TRBV14 with TRBJ1-5, with D tentatively TRBD1 (5 bases). Trimming cost V 4 bases and J 1 base, with 14 bases left between them. The CDR3 covers 16 residues. Per germline, CDR1 SGHDN and CDR2 FVKESK. The CDR3 spells CASSPLSRQSNQPQHF. CDR3 DNA sequence: TGTGCCAGCAGCCCCCTTTCAAGACAGAGCAATCAGCCCCAGCATTTT.

The table lists this clone with a few counts. The V call is TRBV6-6, the J call TRBJ1-1, with D perhaps matching TRBD1 (5 bases). The CDR3 sequence is 11 residues long. The germline V gene has CDR1 MNHNY and CDR2 SVGAGI (reference sequence). V dropped 6 bases and J dropped 9 bases, with 11 bases sitting between them. This CDR3 reads CASSPGRQAFF. The CDR3 DNA sequence: TGTGCCAGCAGCCCAGGGCGCCAAGCTTTCTTT.

DNA for the CDR3: TGTGCCAGCAGCTCCCGGTTCAGGGAAGCTTTCTTT. Encoded protein: CASSSRFREAFF. The chain carries TRBV7-2 and TRBJ1-1; no clear D. Germline lookup yields CDR1 SGHTA and CDR2 FQGNSA. V was trimmed by 4 bases and J by 8 bases, leaving 11 bases between them. The CDR3 covers 12 residues.

This chain's CDR3 is CASTPLRGGIETQYF. The CDR3 bases are TGTGCCAGCACCCCCCTGAGGGGGGGCATAGAGACCCAGTACTTC. This sequence joins TRBV25-1 and TRBJ2-5; TRBD2 is a possible D gene (7 bases). Germline lookup yields CDR1 MGHDK and CDR2 SYGVNS. The CDR3 length is 15 residues. The V gene lost 7 bases and the J gene lost 4 bases, with 19 bases spanning the gap.

This chain connects TRBV7-8 to TRBJ1-5, with 9 bases aligning to TRBD1. Germline-derived CDR1 and CDR2 are SGHVS and FQNEAQ. With V trimmed by 8 bases and J by 6 bases, 14 bases remained unmatched. This CDR3 comprises 16 residues. The CDR3 loop reads CASRPAGTGLGQPQHF. The CDR3 bases are TGTGCCAGCCGCCCAGCCGGGACAGGGCTAGGTCAGCCCCAGCATTTT.

The chain has TRBV7-9 and TRBJ2-2; D unclear. CDR1 is SEHNR and CDR2 is FQNEAQ in the germline V gene (reference sequence). The V gene lost 8 bases and the J gene lost 3 bases, with 7 bases spanning the gap. The CDR3 has 12 amino acids. CDR3 sequence (DNA): TGTGCCAGCTCCCCCTACACCGGGGAGCTGTTTTTT. This codes for CASSPYTGELFF.